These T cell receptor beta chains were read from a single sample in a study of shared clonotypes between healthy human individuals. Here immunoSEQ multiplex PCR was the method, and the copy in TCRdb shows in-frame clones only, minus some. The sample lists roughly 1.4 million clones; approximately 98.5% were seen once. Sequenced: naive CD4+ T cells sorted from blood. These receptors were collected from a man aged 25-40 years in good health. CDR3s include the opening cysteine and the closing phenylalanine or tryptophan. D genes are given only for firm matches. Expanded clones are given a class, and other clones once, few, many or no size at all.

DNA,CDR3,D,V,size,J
TGTGCCAGCAGCCAGAGACTAGCGGGAGTCGAGCAGTACTTC,CASSQRLAGVEQYF,TRBD2,TRBV7-9,-,TRBJ2-7
TGTGCCAGCTCACCACTGAGGGGAGACGGAGGGCAGTTCGTGAGTACGCAGTATTTT,CASSPLRGDGGQFVSTQYF,-,TRBV18,-,TRBJ2-3
TGTGCCAGCTCAGCCCGGGACAGGGGGCAATGGGAGCAGTACTTC,CASSARDRGQWEQYF,TRBD1,TRBV18,-,TRBJ2-7
TGTGCCAGCAGCTTATTCGGCGGGAGTACAGATACGCAGTATTTT,CASSLFGGSTDTQYF,TRBD2,TRBV11-3,-,TRBJ2-3
TGTGCCAGCAGCCCCCAGTCCGGGACTAGCGACGAGCAGTACTTC,CASSPQSGTSDEQYF,TRBD2,TRBV9,once,TRBJ2-7
TGTGCCAGCAGCTGGACTAGCGGAACCCCAGATACGCAGTATTTT,CASSWTSGTPDTQYF,TRBD2,TRBV2,-,TRBJ2-3
TGTGCCAGCAGCCCCCGTGGTAGCACTAATGAAAAACTGTTTTTT,CASSPRGSTNEKLFF,-,TRBV7-9,-,TRBJ1-4
TGTGCCAGCAGTGAAAGGCAGGGTGGTCAGCCCCAGCATTTT,CASSERQGGQPQHF,-,TRBV6-1,-,TRBJ1-5
TGTGCCAGCAGCCCATCTATAGCGGGAAGAGGGGAGACCCAGTACTTC,CASSPSIAGRGETQYF,TRBD2,TRBV7-6,-,TRBJ2-5
TGTGCCAGCAGTTTACTCAACAGCCGCTCCTACAATGAGCAGTTCTTC,CASSLLNSRSYNEQFF,-,TRBV27,-,TRBJ2-1
TGTGCCAGCAGCTTGACAGGGCTAGCGGGAGTTACGAATGAGCAGTTCTTC,CASSLTGLAGVTNEQFF,TRBD2,TRBV11-2,-,TRBJ2-1
TGTGCCAGCTCACCAGGACGGGGGAGCATGAACACTGAAGCTTTCTTT,CASSPGRGSMNTEAFF,-,TRBV18,-,TRBJ1-1
TGTGCCAGCAGCTTAGAGATCGCCACCTACGAGCAGTACTTC,CASSLEIATYEQYF,-,TRBV7-8,-,TRBJ2-7
TGTGCCAGCAGCTCCGCCCAATCAGGACTAGCGGGACATGAGCAGTTCTTC,CASSSAQSGLAGHEQFF,TRBD2,TRBV7-9,-,TRBJ2-1
TGCGCCAGCAGCTTACCTAGCGGGAGTACAGATACGCAGTATTTT,CASSLPSGSTDTQYF,TRBD2,TRBV5-1,-,TRBJ2-3
TGTGCCACCCGACGGGGTAATGAAGCTTTCTTT,CATRRGNEAFF,-,TRBV27,-,TRBJ1-1
TGCGCCAGCAGCTTGAGGCCGACAGGTTTGGATGAAAAACTGTTTTTT,CASSLRPTGLDEKLFF,-,TRBV5-1,-,TRBJ1-4
TGTGCCAGCAGTCCACCGCACACAGATACGCAGTATTTT,CASSPPHTDTQYF,-,TRBV28,-,TRBJ2-3
TGTGCCAGCAGCTTATCCCCCCGGGGGCAAAACTACAATGAGCAGTTCTTC,CASSLSPRGQNYNEQFF,-,TRBV7-8,-,TRBJ2-1
TGTGCCAGCAGTTCATCAGCCGGGACAGGCTATGGCTACACCTTC,CASSSSAGTGYGYTF,TRBD1,TRBV28,-,TRBJ1-2
TGCGCCAGCAGCCAAGGACAGGGGGGGACCTACGAGCAGTACTTC,CASSQGQGGTYEQYF,TRBD1,TRBV5-1,-,TRBJ2-7
TGCGCCAGCAGCCAAAGAATAGCGGCGGGAGGGCCCTCGGTGACGCGACTCTACGAGCAGTACTTC,CASSQRIAAGGPSVTRLYEQYF,TRBD2,TRBV4-1,-,TRBJ2-7
TGCGCCAGCAGCTTGGCAACTAGCGGGAGGGCCCGGACCGGGGAGCTGTTTTTT,CASSLATSGRARTGELFF,TRBD2,TRBV5-1,-,TRBJ2-2
TGTGCCAGCAGCTTGTATCGCGGCGGACGGTCGCAGCCCCAGCATTTT,CASSLYRGGRSQPQHF,-,TRBV5-6,-,TRBJ1-5
TGTGCCAGCAGCGAAGGACTAGCGGGAGTTTACGAGCAGTACTTC,CASSEGLAGVYEQYF,TRBD2,TRBV6-1,-,TRBJ2-7
TGTGCCAGTAGCCTAGGGACGAAGTCCGCTGAGCAGTACTTC,CASSLGTKSAEQYF,-,TRBV19,-,TRBJ2-7
TGTGCCACTAAGGGGACTAGCGGTTACGAGCAGTACTTC,CATKGTSGYEQYF,TRBD2,TRBV28,-,TRBJ2-7
TGTGCCAGCAGCTTGTCCATGGAGATAGATACGCAGTATTTT,CASSLSMEIDTQYF,-,TRBV5-4,-,TRBJ2-3
TGCAGCGTGAAGTGGGGCAGAGATCAGCCCCAGCATTTT,CSVKWGRDQPQHF,-,TRBV29-1,-,TRBJ1-5
TGCGCCAGCAGCTTGACCTCCGCGAACACCGGGGAGCTGTTTTTT,CASSLTSANTGELFF,-,TRBV5-1,-,TRBJ2-2
TGCAGTGCTGCCGGTGACTATGGCTACACCTTC,CSAAGDYGYTF,-,TRBV20-1,-,TRBJ1-2
TGTGCCTGGAGTAGGACAGGGACTCAAGCTAACTATGGCTACACCTTC,CAWSRTGTQANYGYTF,TRBD1,TRBV30,-,TRBJ1-2
TGTGCCCATCCCAGGACTGCAGTCGAGACCCAGTACTTC,CAHPRTAVETQYF,-,TRBV10-3,once,TRBJ2-5
TGTGCCAGTAGTATCTCTCGGGGGGTCGGCACTGAAGCTTTCTTT,CASSISRGVGTEAFF,-,TRBV19,-,TRBJ1-1
TGTGCCAGTAGTATCGGGGGGGGGATTCCGCAGCCCCAGCATTTT,CASSIGGGIPQPQHF,-,TRBV19,-,TRBJ1-5
TGTGCCAGTAGTAAGAGATCCGGGACTAGCGGGAGGGCCACCAACTACGAGCAGTACTTC,CASSKRSGTSGRATNYEQYF,TRBD2,TRBV19,-,TRBJ2-7
TGTGCCAGCAGCTTCGGGACAGATTATAGCAATCAGCCCCAGCATTTT,CASSFGTDYSNQPQHF,TRBD1,TRBV5-5,-,TRBJ1-5
TGCGCCAGCAGTGAGTCTAATCAGCCCCAGCATTTT,CASSESNQPQHF,-,TRBV10-1,once,TRBJ1-5
TGTGCCAGCTCACCACCGGCGAATTATGAAGGAGGGCAGTTCTTC,CASSPPANYEGGQFF,-,TRBV18,-,TRBJ2-1
TGTGCCAGCAGTTCGGACAGGGCGGCAGCTTTCTTT,CASSSDRAAAFF,TRBD1,TRBV6-6,-,TRBJ1-1